What follows are 12 T cell receptor beta chains derived from one specimen sequenced in a study of blood T cells in healthy people across ages. Through a sample-barcoded 5' primer and a J-beta primer mix, a second PCR was run for roughly 6 to 12 cycles. TCRdb processed the 5' RACE reads anew with MiXCR; each CDR3 protein has one entry. The sample consists of over 1,500,000 distinct CDR3 sequences, roughly 49% of them appearing once. What was sequenced was blood. Every receptor here comes from a woman aged 40 to 50 in good health.

The rearrangement uses TRBV6-2 or TRBV6-3 and TRBJ2-5; 9 bases are a match to TRBD1. This CDR3 has 14 residues. Germline trimming cut 7 bases from V and 6 bases from J; bases unmatched to any gene: 9. Germline CDR1 is MNHEY and CDR2 is SVGEGT. As DNA, the CDR3 is TGTGCCAGCACCCACCGGGACAGGGCTAAGACCCAGTACTTC. Amino acids: CASTHRDRAKTQYF.

The V call is TRBV4-1, the J call TRBJ2-3, with D perhaps being TRBD1 or TRBD2 (6 bases each). Germline lookup yields CDR1 MGHRA and CDR2 YSYEKL. This CDR3 spans 16 amino acids. The ends were cut back, 6 bases at V and 2 bases at J, with 18 bases in the middle. CDR3 protein: CASRGAGTLSTDTQYF. The CDR3 DNA sequence: TGCGCCAGCAGGGGGGCGGGAACCCTATCCACAGATACGCAGTATTTT.

This sequence joins TRBV25-1 and TRBJ2-5; TRBD1 agrees at 8 bases. The CDR3 runs 18 residues. Losses at the gene ends were 5 bases for V and 4 bases for J; bases not matched to a gene: 18. The germline gives CDR1 MGHDK, CDR2 SYGVNS. CDR3 nucleotides: TGTGCCAGCAGTCCCAGGGGGCAGGGGGGAGTTAGAGGAGAGACCCAGTACTTC. Translating gives CASSPRGQGGVRGETQYF.

The chain links TRBV12-3 or TRBV12-4 to TRBJ2-1; 8 positions match TRBD1. The CDR3 contains 13 residues. J lost 8 bases, V lost 4 bases, and 4 bases had no gene match. The CDR3 spells CASSCAGGDEQFF. The CDR3 DNA reads TGTGCCAGCAGTTGCGCAGGGGGCGATGAGCAGTTCTTC.

V is TRBV7-2 and J is TRBJ2-7; tentatively, D is TRBD1 (6 bases). The CDR3 runs to 13 residues. CDR1 is SGHTA, CDR2 FQGNSA, per germline. V was trimmed by 5 bases and J by 6 bases, leaving 14 bases between them. The CDR3 reads CASSGRTGTEQYF. The CDR3 DNA reads as TGTGCCAGCAGCGGGAGAACAGGGACCGAGCAGTACTTC.

The V call is TRBV6-5, the J call TRBJ1-1, with D tentatively TRBD1 (5 bases). Germline CDR1 reads MNHEY; CDR2 reads SVGAGI. V was pared by 1 base and J by 4 bases, with 7 bases between. CDR3 length equals 13 residues. The CDR3 coding sequence is TGTGCCAGCAGTTACTTGGGGGGCACTGAAGCTTTCTTT. This gives the protein CASSYLGGTEAFF.

The rearrangement joins TRBV7-2 to TRBJ1-2, with a weak D call TRBD1 (5 bases). The CDR3 covers 16 residues. Germline CDR1 and CDR2: SGHTA and FQGNSA. Trimming removed 4 bases from V and 1 base from J, with 16 bases in between. CDR3 sequence reads: CASSYQVAGRNYGYTF. CDR3 nucleotide sequence: TGTGCCAGCAGCTACCAAGTGGCGGGGCGTAACTATGGCTACACCTTC.

The chain has TRBV5-1 and TRBJ2-7, with 13 bases identical to TRBD2. Unmatched junction bases numbered 13, after V lost 0 bases and J lost 7 bases. CDR3 length equals 18 residues. Germline V gene lookup returns CDR1 SGHRS and CDR2 YFSETQ. This CDR3 is CASSLGLAGGRTYNEQYF. The CDR3 nucleotides are TGCGCCAGCAGCTTGGGACTAGCGGGGGGTAGGACCTACAATGAGCAGTACTTC.

The chain is built from TRBV20-1 and TRBJ2-1, with a weak D call TRBD2 (6 bases). There are 12 residues in the CDR3. Germline loops: CDR1 DFQATT, CDR2 SNEGSKA (reference sequence). Trimming stripped 6 bases from V and 5 bases from J, with 11 bases between. Here the CDR3 reads CSAMRGHNEQFF. Written as DNA, the CDR3 is TGCAGTGCCATGCGGGGCCACAATGAGCAGTTCTTC.

The chain is built from TRBV10-3 and TRBJ2-1; 7 positions agree with TRBD2. The ends lost 7 bases at V and 5 bases at J; junction bases unmatched: 5. The CDR3 totals 13 residues. The germline V gene has CDR1 ENHRY and CDR2 SYGVKD. Written as DNA, the CDR3 is TGTGCCATCATGATGGGGACTAACAATGAGCAGTTCTTC. Amino acids: CAIMMGTNNEQFF.

Many counts were recorded for this clonotype. The V call is TRBV20-1, the J call TRBJ2-1, with TRBD2 as a possible D gene (6 bases). V was pared by 5 bases and J by 6 bases, with 17 bases between. The germline V gene encodes CDR1 DFQATT and CDR2 SNEGSKA (reference sequence). The CDR3 contains 14 residues. This CDR3 is CSAPRGRGSNEQFF. The CDR3 DNA is TGCAGTGCTCCCCGGGGGAGAGGCTCCAATGAGCAGTTCTTC.

The rearrangement uses TRBV27 and TRBJ1-2, with TRBD1 matching 12 bases. The germline V gene encodes CDR1 MNHEY and CDR2 SMNVEV (reference sequence). V was pared by 1 base and J by 7 bases, with 4 bases of the junction left unmatched. The length of the CDR3 is 15 residues. CDR3 sequence (DNA): TGTGCCAGCAGTTTATACGGGACAGGGGGCGGTGGCTACACCTTC. Translation: CASSLYGTGGGGYTF.